Below are 15 T cell receptor beta chains sequenced from a single sample in a study of low-dose radiotherapy and immunotherapy resistance in tumors. Alpha- and beta-chain coverage of first-strand cDNA came from TRAV- and TRBV-specific primers. A constant-region primer paired with the V-primer adapter amplified TCRs over about 20 PCR cycles. TCRdb re-called the reads through MiXCR, storing one row per CDR3 protein. In the table there are around 80,000 distinct CDR3 sequences, less than 20% of which are singletons. Time point: after trial treatment. The treatment was: LDRT plus nivolumab, ipilimumab, low-dose cyclophosphamide and aspirin (RACIN trial). Sequencing used PBMCs, obtained after low-dose radiotherapy plus immunotherapy. These TCRs come from a male donor with prostate cancer.

Many counts were recorded for this clonotype. The CDR3 DNA sequence: TGCAGCGTTGAGTGGGGGGCGCGTAGCCAGCCCCAGCATTTT. It specifies CSVEWGARSQPQHF. J is TRBJ1-5 and V is TRBV29-1; perhaps TRBD1 as D (6 bases). This CDR3 has 14 amino acids. The germline V gene has CDR1 SQVTM and CDR2 ANQGSEA. Trimming removed 3 bases from V and 7 bases from J, with 16 bases in between.

This clonotype came up many times. V and J are TRBV3-1 and TRBJ2-7; D perhaps matches TRBD2 (5 bases). V gave up 4 bases and J gave up 7 bases, with 17 bases separating them. Germline V gives CDR1 LGHDT, CDR2 YNNKEL (reference sequence). This CDR3 has 14 residues. DNA of the CDR3: TGTGCCAGCAGCCCGATTGGAGCGGTGCGGGAGCAGTACTTC. This encodes CASSPIGAVREQYF.

This clonotype was observed many times. The chain couples TRBV12-3 or TRBV12-4 to TRBJ2-1; D is unclear. The germline V and J ends were trimmed by 1 base and 1 base, with 2 bases remaining between them. The CDR3 loop spans 13 amino acids. The CDR3 DNA follows: TGTGCCAGCAGTTTAGAGTCCTACAATGAGCAGTTCTTC. It yields the protein CASSLESYNEQFF.

The chain employs TRBV7-2 and TRBJ2-3; 8 bases align to TRBD2. The J segment lost 11 bases and the V segment lost 8 bases, leaving 15 bases of the junction unmatched. This CDR3 is built from 14 residues. CDR1 and CDR2 from the germline V gene are SGHTA and FQGNSA. As DNA, the CDR3 is TGTGCCAGCGGAGCGGGAGTGGGCACAGAGAAGCAGTATTTT. Its translation: CASGAGVGTEKQYF.

There are a few counts of this clonotype. The genes are TRBV5-1 and TRBJ1-3; 7 bases are a match to TRBD1. Germline loops: CDR1 SGHRS, CDR2 YFSETQ. Trimming at V came to 1 base and at J to 0 bases, leaving 4 bases not matched to a gene. This CDR3 is 16 amino acids long. The CDR3 sequence is CASSLSAGGSGNTIYF. In DNA, the CDR3 is TGCGCCAGCAGCTTGTCAGCAGGGGGCTCTGGAAACACCATATATTTT. The complete variable domain, with remaining parts taken from reference TRBV5-1 and TRBJ1-3, reads KAGVTQTPRYLIKTRGQQVTLSCSPISGHRSVSWYQQTPGQGLQFLFEYFSETQRNKGNFPGRFSGRQFSNSRSEMNVSTLELGDSALYLCASSLSAGGSGNTIYFGEGSWLTVV.

This clonotype was observed a few times. This chain connects TRBV12-1 to TRBJ2-3; TRBD1 is taken as the D call from the table, unchecked against the DNA. TRBV12-1 is labeled a pseudogene. This CDR3 region has 16 residues. The CDR3 here is CASTPIASGSTDTQYF. In DNA form, the CDR3 reads TGTGCCAGCACCCCTATCGCCAGCGGTAGCACAGATACGCAGTATTTT.

The sample holds many counts of this clonotype. For the CDR3, the DNA is TGTGCCAGCAGGACTGAGGGGGTTCGGGAAAAACTGTTTTTT. This translates into CASRTEGVREKLFF. V and J are TRBV28 and TRBJ1-4; possibly TRBD1 for D (6 bases). The germline V and J ends were trimmed by 6 bases and 8 bases, with 16 bases remaining between them. The CDR3 consists of 14 residues. Germline V gene data show CDR1 as MDHEN and CDR2 as SYDVKM. The full variable domain, in which reference TRBV28 and TRBJ1-4 provide the parts outside the CDR3, is DVKVTQSSRYLVKRTGEKVFLECVQDMDHENMFWYRQDPGLGLRLIYFSYDVKMKEKGDIPEGYSVSREKKERFSLILESASTNQTSMYLCASRTEGVREKLFFGSGTQLSVL.

This clonotype was counted at least ten times. The chain has TRBV3-1 and TRBJ2-5; 8 bases are a match to TRBD2. The J segment lost 0 bases and the V segment lost 1 base, leaving 4 bases of the junction unmatched. This CDR3 comprises 16 residues. The germline gives CDR1 LGHDT, CDR2 YNNKEL (reference sequence). The CDR3 loop is CASSQVGRADQETQYF. In nucleotides, the CDR3 is TGTGCCAGCAGCCAAGTCGGGAGGGCCGACCAAGAGACCCAGTACTTC.

There are many counts of this clonotype. The V call is TRBV10-2, the J call TRBJ2-1, with TRBD1 identical over 8 bases. Germline V gene data show CDR1 as WSHSY and CDR2 as SAAADI. The CDR3 has 14 residues. Trimming at V came to 7 bases and at J to 9 bases, leaving 11 bases not matched to a gene. Written as DNA, the CDR3 is TGCGCCAGCACTGGGGCTCCCCAGGGGGCTGAGCAGTTCTTC. Translation gives CASTGAPQGAEQFF.

The table lists this clonotype with many counts. The chain couples TRBV6-2 or TRBV6-3 to TRBJ2-3; unclear D gene. Germline loops: CDR1 MNHEY, CDR2 SVGEGT. The germline V and J ends were trimmed by 4 bases and 4 bases, with 9 bases remaining between them. CDR3 size: 13 residues. This chain's CDR3 is CASSWGRADTQYF. The CDR3 region has the DNA TGTGCCAGCAGTTGGGGAAGAGCAGATACGCAGTATTTT.

Regarding this clonotype: This sequence is one base from a far larger clone and is likely a read error. The chain uses TRBV11-2 and TRBJ2-2; tentative D call: TRBD1 (6 bases). CDR1 SGHAT and CDR2 FQNNGV come from the germline V gene. The CDR3 runs 14 residues. Trimming stripped 6 bases from V and 0 bases from J, with 8 bases between. CDR3 in amino acids: CASSWTANTGELFF. In nucleotides, the CDR3 is TGTGCCAGCAGTTGGACAGCGAACACCGGGGAGCTGTTTTTT.

Remarks on this clonotype: A far larger clone is off by one base, so a read error is likely. The chain joins TRBV14 to TRBJ2-5; D gene uncertain. Germline values: CDR1 SGHDN, CDR2 FVKESK. The CDR3 runs 16 residues. The V gene lost 3 bases and the J gene lost 1 base, with 15 bases spanning the gap. The CDR3 bases are TGTGCCAGCAGCCATACTACACCGACCCGCCAAGAGACCCAGTACTTC. Protein sequence: CASSHTTPTRQETQYF.

Regarding this clonotype: This clone may be a read error of a much larger clone one base away. The V and J genes are TRBV6-2 or TRBV6-3 and TRBJ2-1; D not certain. The CDR3 is 14 amino acids. Germline V gives CDR1 MNHEY, CDR2 SVGEGT. The CDR3: CASSYRSSYNKQFF. The CDR3 coding sequence is TGTGCCAGCAGTTACAGGTCCTCCTACAATAAGCAGTTCTTC.

This clonotype was counted many times. This chain uses TRBV3-1 with TRBJ1-2, with 9 bases that match TRBD1. With 0 bases clipped from V and 4 bases from J, the junction kept 6 bases outside the gene matches. Germline V gives CDR1 LGHDT, CDR2 YNNKEL (reference sequence). This CDR3 contains 16 residues. CDR3 nucleotide sequence: TGTGCCAGCAGCCAAGATCAAGGGACAGGGACCTATGGCTACACCTTC. Residues: CASSQDQGTGTYGYTF.

This clonotype occurred many times. The chain links TRBV18 to TRBJ1-6; 7 positions agree with TRBD1. Germline V lookup: CDR1 KGHSH, CDR2 LQKENI. J was trimmed by 5 bases and V by 3 bases; bases with no gene match: 13. The CDR3 is 18 amino acids. CDR3 sequence (DNA): TGTGCCAGCTCACCCGTCGGCAGGGGGTCGGTGAATAATTCACCCCTCCACTTT. It is translated as CASSPVGRGSVNNSPLHF.